A selection of T cell receptor beta chains follows, all from one sample in a study of T cell responses to AZD1222 COVID-19 vaccine. TCRdb's table, derived via immunoSEQ multiplex PCR, lists solely in-frame clones and lacks some. The sample shows roughly 150,000 clones, under 95% of them seen only once. The material sequenced was peripheral blood, taken on day 0 of AZD1222 vaccination. The receptor set was obtained from an adult in good health. CDR3s include the opening cysteine and the closing phenylalanine or tryptophan. The order of the fields is clone size, J gene, D gene, V gene, CDR3 protein, CDR3 DNA. The D gene is left open where the match is weak. The size entry is marked missing in some rows and otherwise reads once, few, many or a size class.

NA TRBJ1-3 NA TRBV20-1 CSASGPAFGNTIYF TGCAGTGCTAGTGGGCCAGCTTTTGGAAACACCATATATTTT
NA TRBJ2-7 NA TRBV27 CASRRGVPTYEQYF TGTGCCAGCCGACGTGGAGTACCTACCTACGAGCAGTACTTC
NA TRBJ1-6 NA TRBV6-1 CASSEPTPASPLHF TGTGCCAGCAGTGAACCGACCCCAGCTTCACCCCTCCACTTT
NA TRBJ1-5 NA TRBV28 CASSRTGRGNQPQHF TGTGCCAGCAGTCGAACCGGGAGGGGGAATCAGCCCCAGCATTTT
NA TRBJ2-3 TRBD2 TRBV18 CASSPYRPGGRGASTDTQYF TGTGCCAGCTCACCGTATCGTCCTGGCGGGAGAGGGGCATCCACAGATACGCAGTATTTT
NA TRBJ2-5 NA TRBV12-3/TRBV12-4 CASSGTGKVQYF TGTGCCAGCAGTGGGACTGGGAAGGTCCAGTACTTC
once TRBJ1-1 TRBD1 TRBV4-1 CASSQDRAGGTEAFF TGCGCCAGCAGCCAAGATCGGGCAGGGGGCACTGAAGCTTTCTTT
NA TRBJ2-1 TRBD2 TRBV6-5 CASRLADYNEQFF TGTGCCAGCAGGCTAGCGGACTACAATGAGCAGTTCTTC
NA TRBJ1-6 NA TRBV7-2 CASSFISGANSPLHF TGTGCCAGCAGCTTTATTAGTGGAGCTAATTCACCCCTCCACTTT
NA TRBJ2-7 NA TRBV28 CASRARGSYEQYF TGTGCCTCACGGGCCCGTGGCTCCTACGAGCAGTACTTC
NA TRBJ1-2 NA TRBV7-2 CASSARTYGYTF TGTGCCAGCAGCGCGCGGACTTATGGCTACACCTTC
NA TRBJ1-2 NA TRBV6-1 CASTWEAVDGYTF TGTGCCAGCACCTGGGAGGCAGTAGATGGCTACACCTTC
NA TRBJ2-2 TRBD1 TRBV24-1 CATSDADRGDTGELFF TGTGCCACCAGTGATGCGGACAGGGGGGATACCGGGGAGCTGTTTTTT
few TRBJ2-3 NA TRBV13 CASSAPWLSDTQYF TGTGCCAGCAGCGCCCCGTGGTTGTCAGATACGCAGTATTTT
NA TRBJ2-3 NA TRBV7-6 CASSVTDTQYF TGTGCCAGCAGCGTCACAGATACGCAGTATTTT
once TRBJ1-5 NA TRBV19 CASSIDRGQPQHF TGTGCCAGTAGTATAGATAGGGGTCAGCCCCAGCATTTT
NA TRBJ1-6 NA TRBV28 CASREGEVLNGYNSPLHF TGTGCCAGCAGGGAGGGAGAGGTTCTCAATGGGTATAATTCACCCCTCCACTTT
few TRBJ1-6 NA TRBV9 CASSPRLPPYPLHF TGTGCCAGCAGCCCTCGTCTCCCCCCGTACCCCCTCCACTTT
NA TRBJ1-3 NA TRBV6-6 CASTGIENTIYF TGTGCCAGCACGGGAATCGAAAACACCATATATTTT
once TRBJ1-3 TRBD1 TRBV6-1 CASSGAGTGDGNTIYF TGTGCCAGCAGTGGTGCCGGGACAGGGGATGGAAACACCATATATTTT
NA TRBJ1-2 NA TRBV11-2 CASSWQGNGYTF TGTGCCAGCAGCTGGCAGGGTAATGGCTACACCTTC
NA TRBJ1-1 NA TRBV27 CASSLSLSLQAFF TGTGCCAGCAGTCTCTCGCTCTCCTTGCAAGCTTTCTTT
NA TRBJ1-1 NA TRBV10-3 CAIFSPMNTEAFF TGTGCCATCTTTTCCCCCATGAACACTGAAGCTTTCTTT
NA TRBJ1-6 NA TRBV19 CASSGTSVSPLHF TGTGCCAGTAGTGGGACATCGGTTTCACCCCTCCACTTT
NA TRBJ2-1 NA TRBV3-1/TRBV3-2 CASSARDIINEQFF TGTGCCAGCAGCGCAAGGGATATAATCAATGAGCAGTTCTTC
NA TRBJ1-2 NA TRBV5-1 CASTRGSGHGYTF TGCGCCAGCACTCGAGGGTCAGGGCATGGCTACACCTTC
once TRBJ2-7 NA TRBV7-8 CASSPTRTYEQYF TGTGCCAGCAGCCCCACTAGGACCTACGAGCAGTACTTC
NA TRBJ2-1 NA TRBV2 CASGIFAYNEQFF TGTGCCAGCGGAATCTTTGCGTACAATGAGCAGTTCTTC
once TRBJ2-7 NA TRBV11-2 CASSLIGGYEQYF TGTGCCAGCAGCTTAATCGGAGGCTACGAGCAGTACTTC
NA TRBJ2-5 TRBD2 TRBV5-1 CASSRGGSGGKETQYF TGCGCCAGCAGCCGAGGCGGGAGCGGTGGCAAAGAGACCCAGTACTTC
NA TRBJ2-7 TRBD2 TRBV7-2 CASSLAPKSSGRAQEIYEQYF TGTGCCAGCAGCTTAGCCCCAAAGAGTAGCGGGAGGGCCCAGGAAATCTACGAGCAGTACTTC
NA TRBJ1-1 NA TRBV14 CASSPGWYTEAFF TGTGCCAGCAGCCCCGGCTGGTACACTGAAGCTTTCTTT
NA TRBJ1-4 NA TRBV7-2 CASSLEPVREKLFF TGTGCCAGCAGCTTAGAACCAGTTCGTGAAAAACTGTTTTTT
NA TRBJ1-1 NA TRBV6-5 CASNQQDLTEAFF TGTGCCAGCAACCAACAGGACCTCACTGAAGCTTTCTTT
NA TRBJ2-1 TRBD2 TRBV20-1 CSASRLAGIDEQFF TGCAGTGCTAGTCGGCTAGCGGGAATCGATGAGCAGTTCTTC
NA TRBJ2-7 NA TRBV27 CASSWRTYEQYF TGTGCCAGCAGTTGGCGGACCTACGAGCAGTACTTC
NA TRBJ2-1 NA TRBV7-2 CASSSTQGGYEQFF TGTGCCAGCAGCTCTACACAGGGAGGATATGAGCAGTTCTTC
NA TRBJ1-4 TRBD1 TRBV4-1 CASSQGTGVGKLFF TGCGCCAGCAGCCAGGGGACAGGTGTGGGAAAACTGTTTTTT
NA TRBJ1-1 TRBD1 TRBV10-3 CAIRPLTGGNTEAFF TGTGCCATCAGGCCCTTGACAGGGGGGAACACTGAAGCTTTCTTT
NA TRBJ2-1 TRBD2 TRBV13 CASSPSSGGRKYYNEQFF TGTGCCAGCAGCCCCTCATCGGGCGGGAGAAAGTACTACAATGAGCAGTTCTTC
NA TRBJ1-6 TRBD1 TRBV7-2 CASRQQGVGSPLHF TGTGCCAGCAGACAACAGGGGGTTGGTTCACCCCTCCACTTT
NA TRBJ1-1 TRBD1 TRBV29-1 CSVWTGSTEAFF TGCAGCGTTTGGACAGGGAGCACTGAAGCTTTCTTT
NA TRBJ2-5 NA TRBV9 CASSLRGRGETQYF TGTGCCAGCAGCCTACGGGGTCGGGGGGAGACCCAGTACTTC
NA TRBJ1-3 NA TRBV6-5 CASRSSGNTIYF TGTGCCAGCAGAAGCTCTGGAAACACCATATATTTT
NA TRBJ2-7 NA TRBV4-3 CASSQTGSLAKNEQYF TGCGCCAGCAGCCAAACAGGCTCGCTAGCGAAGAACGAGCAGTACTTC
NA TRBJ2-1 NA TRBV6-2/TRBV6-3 CASSQATYNEQFF TGTGCCAGCAGTCAGGCCACCTACAATGAGCAGTTCTTC
NA TRBJ2-7 NA TRBV9 CASSRRDQPYEQYF TGTGCCAGCAGCCGCCGGGACCAACCGTACGAGCAGTACTTC
NA TRBJ2-1 TRBD2 TRBV11-2 CASKLTGTRIGNEQFF TGTGCCAGCAAGCTGACCGGGACTAGGATTGGGAATGAGCAGTTCTTC
NA TRBJ1-3 NA TRBV18 CASSPRGGITGNTIYF TGTGCCAGCTCACCACGTGGCGGGATTACTGGAAACACCATATATTTT
NA TRBJ2-1 TRBD2 TRBV7-8 CASSLTWSSGPFF TGTGCCAGCAGCTTAACTTGGTCTAGCGGACCGTTCTTC
NA TRBJ1-5 NA TRBV6-1 CASSEDPQPQHF TGTGCCAGCAGTGAAGACCCTCAGCCCCAGCATTTT
NA TRBJ1-1 NA TRBV4-2 CASSQELAGTEAFF TGTGCCAGCAGCCAAGAGCTGGCGGGGACTGAAGCTTTCTTT